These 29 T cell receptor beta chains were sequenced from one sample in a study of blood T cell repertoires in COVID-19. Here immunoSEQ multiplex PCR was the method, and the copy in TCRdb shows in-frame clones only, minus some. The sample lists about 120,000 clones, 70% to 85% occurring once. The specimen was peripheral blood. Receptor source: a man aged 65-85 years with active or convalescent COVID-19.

The CDR3 coding sequence is TGTGCCAGCTCACTAAATCAGGGGGAAACCTACGAGCAGTACTTC. Protein product: CASSLNQGETYEQYF. The chain is built from TRBV18 and TRBJ2-7, with 7 bases lining up with TRBD1. Germline CDR1 reads KGHSH; CDR2 reads LQKENI. J lost 2 bases, V lost 4 bases, and 8 bases had no gene match. This CDR3 has 15 amino acids.

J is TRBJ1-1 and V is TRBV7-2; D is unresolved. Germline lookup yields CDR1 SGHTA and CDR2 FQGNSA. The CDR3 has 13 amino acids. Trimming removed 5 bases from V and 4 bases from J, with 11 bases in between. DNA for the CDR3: TGTGCCAGCAGCCCTTTCCTCGGCACTGAAGCTTTCTTT. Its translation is CASSPFLGTEAFF.

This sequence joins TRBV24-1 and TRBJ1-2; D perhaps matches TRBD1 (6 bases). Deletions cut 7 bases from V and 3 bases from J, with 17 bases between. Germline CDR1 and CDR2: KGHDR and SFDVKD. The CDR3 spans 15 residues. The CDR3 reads CATSGKQGAYYGYTF. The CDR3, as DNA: TGTGCCACCAGCGGTAAACAGGGCGCCTACTATGGCTACACCTTC.

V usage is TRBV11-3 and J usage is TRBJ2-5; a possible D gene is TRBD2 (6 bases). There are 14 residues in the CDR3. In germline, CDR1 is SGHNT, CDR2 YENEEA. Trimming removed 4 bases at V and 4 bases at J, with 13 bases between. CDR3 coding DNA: TGTGCCAGCAGCTCCGGTCGGGGGTCAGAGACCCAGTACTTC. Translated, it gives CASSSGRGSETQYF.

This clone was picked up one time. The CDR3 DNA reads TGTGCCAGCAGCGTAACAGGCTTCTCCTCTGGGGCCAACGTCCTGACTTTC. Translation gives CASSVTGFSSGANVLTF. This sequence joins TRBV9 and TRBJ2-6; a weak D match, TRBD1 (5 bases). There are 17 residues in the CDR3. The germline V and J ends were trimmed by 1 base and 0 bases, with 11 bases remaining between them. Per the germline V gene, CDR1 is SGDLS and CDR2 is YYNGEE. Using reference TRBV9 and TRBJ2-6 for the parts outside the CDR3, the full variable domain is DSGVTQTPKHLITATGQRVTLRCSPRSGDLSVYWYQQSLDQGLQFLIQYYNGEERAKGNILERFSAQQFPDLHSELNLSSLELGDSALYFCASSVTGFSSGANVLTFGAGSRLTVL.

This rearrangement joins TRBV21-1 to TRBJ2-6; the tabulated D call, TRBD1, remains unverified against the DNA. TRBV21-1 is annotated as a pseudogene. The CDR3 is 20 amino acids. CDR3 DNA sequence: TGTGCCAGCAGCAAAGTTATGCGACACATCACTGGCTCTGGGGCCAACGTCCTGACTTTC. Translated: CASSKVMRHITGSGANVLTF.

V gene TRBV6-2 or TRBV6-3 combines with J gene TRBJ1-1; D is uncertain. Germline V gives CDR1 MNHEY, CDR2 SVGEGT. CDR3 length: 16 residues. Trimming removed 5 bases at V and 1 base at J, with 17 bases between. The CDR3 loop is CASSPLRTGRNTEAFF. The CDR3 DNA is TGTGCCAGCAGTCCCTTGAGGACGGGGAGGAACACTGAAGCTTTCTTT.

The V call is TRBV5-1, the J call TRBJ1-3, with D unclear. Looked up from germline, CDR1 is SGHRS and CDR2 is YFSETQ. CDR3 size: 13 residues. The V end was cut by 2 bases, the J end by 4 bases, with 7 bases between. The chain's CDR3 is CASSFTSGNTIYF. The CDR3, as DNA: TGCGCCAGCAGCTTTACTTCGGGAAACACCATATATTTT. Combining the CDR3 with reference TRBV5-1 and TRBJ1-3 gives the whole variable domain KAGVTQTPRYLIKTRGQQVTLSCSPISGHRSVSWYQQTPGQGLQFLFEYFSETQRNKGNFPGRFSGRQFSNSRSEMNVSTLELGDSALYLCASSFTSGNTIYFGEGSWLTVV.

The CDR3 DNA follows: TGCGCCAGCAGCAACGGACAGAACACTGAAGCTTTCTTT. The encoded protein is CASSNGQNTEAFF. The chain employs TRBV5-1 and TRBJ1-1; TRBD1 is a possible D gene (5 bases). Germline V gene data show CDR1 as SGHRS and CDR2 as YFSETQ. The CDR3 runs 13 residues. V was pared by 4 bases and J by 1 base, with 8 bases between.

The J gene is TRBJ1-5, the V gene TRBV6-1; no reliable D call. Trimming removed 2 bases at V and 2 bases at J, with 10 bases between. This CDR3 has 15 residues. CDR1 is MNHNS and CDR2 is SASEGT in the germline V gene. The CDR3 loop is CASSEHISGNQPQHF. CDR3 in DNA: TGTGCCAGCAGTGAACACATATCAGGCAATCAGCCCCAGCATTTT.

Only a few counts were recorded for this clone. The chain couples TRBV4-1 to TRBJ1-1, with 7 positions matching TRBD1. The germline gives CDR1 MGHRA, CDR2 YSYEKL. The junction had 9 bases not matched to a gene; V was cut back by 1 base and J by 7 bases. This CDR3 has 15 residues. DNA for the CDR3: TGCGCCAGCAGCCAAGGGTCAGGGGGGACGAGTGAAGCTTTCTTT. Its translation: CASSQGSGGTSEAFF.

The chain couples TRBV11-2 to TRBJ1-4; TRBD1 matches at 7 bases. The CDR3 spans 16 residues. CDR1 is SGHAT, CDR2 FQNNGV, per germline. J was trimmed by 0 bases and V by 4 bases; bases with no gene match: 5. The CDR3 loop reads CASSSPTGATNEKLFF. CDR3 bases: TGTGCCAGCAGCTCCCCAACAGGGGCAACTAATGAAAAACTGTTTTTT. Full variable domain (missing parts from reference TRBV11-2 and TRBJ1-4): EAGVAQSPRYKIIEKRQSVAFWCNPISGHATLYWYQQILGQGPKLLIQFQNNGVVDDSQLPKDRFSAERLKGVDSTLKIQPAKLEDSAVYLCASSSPTGATNEKLFFGSGTQLSVL.

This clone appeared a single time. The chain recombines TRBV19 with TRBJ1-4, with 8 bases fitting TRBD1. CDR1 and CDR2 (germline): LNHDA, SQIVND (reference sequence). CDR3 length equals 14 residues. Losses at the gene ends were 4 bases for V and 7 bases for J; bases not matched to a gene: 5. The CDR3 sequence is CASSTGGVGEKLFF. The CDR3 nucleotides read TGTGCCAGTAGTACAGGGGGCGTTGGTGAAAAACTGTTTTTT.

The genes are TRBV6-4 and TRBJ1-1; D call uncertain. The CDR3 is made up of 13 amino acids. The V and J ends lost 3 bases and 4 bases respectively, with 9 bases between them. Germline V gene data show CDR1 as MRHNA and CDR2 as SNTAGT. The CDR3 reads CASSEGTATEAFF. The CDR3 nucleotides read TGTGCCAGCAGTGAAGGAACAGCCACTGAAGCTTTCTTT.

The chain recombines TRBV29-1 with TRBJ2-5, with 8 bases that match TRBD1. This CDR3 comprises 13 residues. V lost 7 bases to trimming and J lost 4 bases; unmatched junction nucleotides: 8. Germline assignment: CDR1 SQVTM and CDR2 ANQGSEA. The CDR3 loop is CSGLQGVRETQYF. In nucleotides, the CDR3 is TGCAGCGGCCTACAGGGGGTCAGAGAGACCCAGTACTTC.

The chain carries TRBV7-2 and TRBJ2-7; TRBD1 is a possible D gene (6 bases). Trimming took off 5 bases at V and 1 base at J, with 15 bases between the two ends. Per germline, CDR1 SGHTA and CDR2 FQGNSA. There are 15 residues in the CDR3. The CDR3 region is CASSPFLTGSYEQYF. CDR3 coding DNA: TGTGCCAGCAGCCCATTTTTAACAGGGTCCTACGAGCAGTACTTC.

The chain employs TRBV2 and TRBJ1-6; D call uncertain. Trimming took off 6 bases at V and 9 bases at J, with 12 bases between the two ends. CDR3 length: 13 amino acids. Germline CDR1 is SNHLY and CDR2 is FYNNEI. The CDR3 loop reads CASRGSPVSPLHF. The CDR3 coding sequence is TGTGCCAGCAGGGGGAGCCCTGTTTCACCCCTCCACTTT.

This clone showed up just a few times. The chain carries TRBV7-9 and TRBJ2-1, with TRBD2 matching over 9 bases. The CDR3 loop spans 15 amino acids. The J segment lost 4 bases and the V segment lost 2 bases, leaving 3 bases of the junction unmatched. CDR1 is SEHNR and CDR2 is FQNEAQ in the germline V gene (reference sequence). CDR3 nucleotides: TGTGCCAGCAGCTTAAGTAGCGGGAGTTACAATGAGCAGTTCTTC. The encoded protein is CASSLSSGSYNEQFF.

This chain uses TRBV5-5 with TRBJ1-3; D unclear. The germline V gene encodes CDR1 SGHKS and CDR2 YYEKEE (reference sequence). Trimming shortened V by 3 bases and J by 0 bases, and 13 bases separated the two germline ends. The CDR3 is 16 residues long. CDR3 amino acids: CASSSLRLSSGNTIYF. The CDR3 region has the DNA TGTGCCAGCAGCTCCCTGCGGCTGTCCTCTGGAAACACCATATATTTT.

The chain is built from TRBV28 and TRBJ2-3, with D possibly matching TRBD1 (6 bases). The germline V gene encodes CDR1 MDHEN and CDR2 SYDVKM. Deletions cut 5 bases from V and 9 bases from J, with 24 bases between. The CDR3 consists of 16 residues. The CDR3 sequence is CASSQGGGGGGLTQYF. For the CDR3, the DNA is TGTGCCAGCAGTCAAGGTGGGGGCGGAGGTGGTCTGACGCAGTATTTT.

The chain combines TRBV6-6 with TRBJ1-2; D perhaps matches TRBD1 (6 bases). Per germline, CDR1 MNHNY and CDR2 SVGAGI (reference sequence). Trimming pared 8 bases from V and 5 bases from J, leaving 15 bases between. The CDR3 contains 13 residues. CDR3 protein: CASRKDRLYGYTF. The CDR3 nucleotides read TGTGCCAGCCGAAAGGACAGATTATATGGCTACACCTTC.

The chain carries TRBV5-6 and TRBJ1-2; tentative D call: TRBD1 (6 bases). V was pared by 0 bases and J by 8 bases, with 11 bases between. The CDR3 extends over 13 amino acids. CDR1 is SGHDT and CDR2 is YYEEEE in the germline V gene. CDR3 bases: TGTGCCAGCAGCTTGGTACAGGGCCGGGGCTACACCTTC. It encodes CASSLVQGRGYTF.

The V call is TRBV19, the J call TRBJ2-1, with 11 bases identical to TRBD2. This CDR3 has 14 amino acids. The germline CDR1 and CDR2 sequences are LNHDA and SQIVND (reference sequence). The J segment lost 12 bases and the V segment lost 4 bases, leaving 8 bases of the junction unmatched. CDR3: CASSTTSGGLGQFF. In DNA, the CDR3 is TGTGCCAGTAGTACAACTAGCGGGGGATTGGGGCAGTTCTTC.

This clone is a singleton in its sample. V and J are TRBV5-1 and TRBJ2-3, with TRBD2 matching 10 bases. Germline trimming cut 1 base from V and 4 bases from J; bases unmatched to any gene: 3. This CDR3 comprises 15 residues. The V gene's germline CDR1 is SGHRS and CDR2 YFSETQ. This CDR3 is CASSLTSGDPDTQYF. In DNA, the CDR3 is TGCGCCAGCAGCTTGACTAGCGGGGACCCAGATACGCAGTATTTT.

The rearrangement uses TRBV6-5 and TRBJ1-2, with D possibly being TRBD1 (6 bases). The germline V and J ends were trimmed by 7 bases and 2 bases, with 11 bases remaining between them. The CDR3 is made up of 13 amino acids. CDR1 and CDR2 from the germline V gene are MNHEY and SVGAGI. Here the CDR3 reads CASNPDRNYGYTF. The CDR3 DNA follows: TGTGCCAGCAACCCGGACAGAAACTATGGCTACACCTTC.

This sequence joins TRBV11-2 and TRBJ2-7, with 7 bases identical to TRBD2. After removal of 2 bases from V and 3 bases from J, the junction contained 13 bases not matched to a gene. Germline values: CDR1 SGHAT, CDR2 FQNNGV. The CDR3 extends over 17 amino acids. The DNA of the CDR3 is TGTGCCAGCAGCTTACAGTCTAGTTGGCGGGGGAACTACGAGCAGTACTTC. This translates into CASSLQSSWRGNYEQYF.

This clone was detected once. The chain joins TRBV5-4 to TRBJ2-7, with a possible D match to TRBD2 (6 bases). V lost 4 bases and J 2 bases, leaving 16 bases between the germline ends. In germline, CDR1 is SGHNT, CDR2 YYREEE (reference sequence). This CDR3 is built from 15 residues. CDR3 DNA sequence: TGTGCCAGCAGCCTGGCGGGGTGGGGAACCTACGAGCAGTACTTC. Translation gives CASSLAGWGTYEQYF. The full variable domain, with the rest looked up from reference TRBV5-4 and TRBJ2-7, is ETGVTQSPTHLIKTRGQQVTLRCSSQSGHNTVSWYQQALGQGPQFIFQYYREEENGRGNFPPRFSGLQFPNYSSELNVNALELDDSALYLCASSLAGWGTYEQYFGPGTRLTVT.

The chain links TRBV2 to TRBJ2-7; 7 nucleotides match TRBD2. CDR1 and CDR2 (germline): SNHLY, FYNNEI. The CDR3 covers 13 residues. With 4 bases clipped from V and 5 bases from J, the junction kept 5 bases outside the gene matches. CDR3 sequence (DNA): TGTGCCAGCAGTGTACTCGGGACTAACGAGCAGTACTTC. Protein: CASSVLGTNEQYF.

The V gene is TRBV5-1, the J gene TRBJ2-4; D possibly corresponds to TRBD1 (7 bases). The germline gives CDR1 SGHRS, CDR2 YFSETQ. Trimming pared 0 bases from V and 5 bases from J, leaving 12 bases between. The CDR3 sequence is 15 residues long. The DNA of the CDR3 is TGCGCCAGCAGCTTGGGCGGGACAGCTCAAAACATTCAGTACTTC. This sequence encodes CASSLGGTAQNIQYF.